Listed below are T cell receptor beta chains from one sample, sequenced in a study of blood T cell repertoires in COVID-19. The protocol was immunoSEQ multiplex PCR, while the TCRdb copy is restricted to in-frame clones and leaves out a portion. The sample carries fewer than 200,000 clones, 84% recorded once. Sequencing was performed on peripheral blood. Receptors originate from a man aged 35 to 55 who had recovered from COVID-19. CDR3s include the opening cysteine and the closing phenylalanine or tryptophan. D genes are given only for firm matches. Size is omitted from some rows. Given values are once, few, many or a class for expanded clones.

TGTGCCAGCAGTGAAAAGCGGGTGGGAGACGAAGCTTTCTTT	CASSEKRVGDEAFF	14	.	TRBJ1-1	TRBV2	.
TGTGCCAGCACCTTAGGACAGGGGACTGGAAACACCATATATTTT	CASTLGQGTGNTIYF	15	.	TRBJ1-3	TRBV6-5	TRBD1
TGTGCCTGGAGTGAGGGGGCCCGGCAGCCCCAGCATTTT	CAWSEGARQPQHF	13	once	TRBJ1-5	TRBV30	TRBD1
TGTGCCAGCAGTGATATGGGACAGGGGTACAATCAGCCCCAGCATTTT	CASSDMGQGYNQPQHF	16	.	TRBJ1-5	TRBV6-1	TRBD1
TGTGCCAGCAGCTCGACTAGCGGGGGCTATGGGCAGTACTTC	CASSSTSGGYGQYF	14	.	TRBJ2-7	TRBV7-2	TRBD2
TGTGCCTGGAGTGGAGAGTCCGAAGCTTTCTTT	CAWSGESEAFF	11	.	TRBJ1-1	TRBV30	.
TGTGCCAGCGTACGGGACTCCCTACCGGCCTACGAGCAGTACTTC	CASVRDSLPAYEQYF	15	.	TRBJ2-7	TRBV2	.
TGTGCCACCAGCCGCCGACTGGACACCGGGGAGCTGTTTTTT	CATSRRLDTGELFF	14	.	TRBJ2-2	TRBV15	.
TGTGCCAGCAGCCCCTGGACAAGGCAAGAGACCCAGTACTTC	CASSPWTRQETQYF	14	.	TRBJ2-5	TRBV6-5	.
TGTGCCAGCAGCCCAAGGGGTTCGGCTCGCGAGACCCAGTACTTC	CASSPRGSARETQYF	15	.	TRBJ2-5	TRBV28	.
TGTGCCACCAGTGATTTGCGGCTGTGGGACAGCCCATATGGCTACACCTTC	CATSDLRLWDSPYGYTF	17	many	TRBJ1-2	TRBV24-1	TRBD1
TGCAGCGTTACTCAGGGTTCTGCAGCGAATGAGCAGTTCTTC	CSVTQGSAANEQFF	14	.	TRBJ2-1	TRBV29-1	.
TGTGCCAGCAGTACCCAGGCATATCAGCCCCAGCATTTT	CASSTQAYQPQHF	13	.	TRBJ1-5	TRBV6-5	.
TGTGCCAGCAGCGCGGGGAAAAGGGAGCTGTTTTTT	CASSAGKRELFF	12	.	TRBJ2-2	TRBV9	.
TGTGCCAGCAGTCGTACAGGGAACTATGGCTACACCTTC	CASSRTGNYGYTF	13	.	TRBJ1-2	TRBV6-2/TRBV6-3	.
TGTGCCAGCTCATGGAGCGGGAATGCCTACAATGAGCAGTTCTTC	CASSWSGNAYNEQFF	15	.	TRBJ2-1	TRBV7-9	TRBD2
TGTGCCAGTAGTTTCGCAGCGTACTATGGCTACACCTTC	CASSFAAYYGYTF	13	once	TRBJ1-2	TRBV19	.
TGTGCCAGCAGCGTAGGGGGCGGGGTCGGACAAGAGACCCAGTACTTC	CASSVGGGVGQETQYF	16	once	TRBJ2-5	TRBV9	.
TGTGCCACCCCCCCCTCCGCCACCTGGGGCCTATTTCCCTACGAGCAGTACTTC	CATPPSATWGLFPYEQYF	18	.	TRBJ2-7	TRBV5-4	.
TGTGCCAGCAGTTATGAGACAGGCCCTTATGGCTACACCTTC	CASSYETGPYGYTF	14	.	TRBJ1-2	TRBV6-6	.
TGTGCCAGCTCAACACGACAGGGCGAGAATCAGCCCCAGCATTTT	CASSTRQGENQPQHF	15	.	TRBJ1-5	TRBV18	TRBD1
TGTGCCAGCAGCTTAGGGGGAGGGATTGTCAGTGAAGCTTTCTTT	CASSLGGGIVSEAFF	15	.	TRBJ1-1	TRBV7-3	.
TGTGCCACCAGTGATCGGGGGGTAGCGGGAGCAGGTACGCAGTATTTT	CATSDRGVAGAGTQYF	16	.	TRBJ2-3	TRBV24-1	TRBD2
TGTGCCAGTAGTATAGGGCCGGGCAGGGGATACGAGCAGTACTTC	CASSIGPGRGYEQYF	15	.	TRBJ2-7	TRBV19	.
TGTGCCAGCAGTTTAACGGGGACTAGCGGGACCTACGAGCAGTACTTC	CASSLTGTSGTYEQYF	16	.	TRBJ2-7	TRBV27	TRBD2
TGTGCCAGCAGTTACGGAGGGCCGGGGAAGGAGACCCAGTACTTC	CASSYGGPGKETQYF	15	.	TRBJ2-5	TRBV6-2/TRBV6-3	.
TGTGCCACACTCTTTGACAGTGTTTACAATGAGCAGTTCTTC	CATLFDSVYNEQFF	14	.	TRBJ2-1	TRBV6-5	.
TGTGCCACCAGCAGAGACGGGGGTATCGGAAACACCATATATTTT	CATSRDGGIGNTIYF	15	.	TRBJ1-3	TRBV15	.
TGTGCCAGCAGCCACAAAGGGGCAGGGTTGAATGAGCAGTTCTTC	CASSHKGAGLNEQFF	15	.	TRBJ2-1	TRBV7-3	.
TGCAGCGCCGCATCCAACAGGGATTCACCCCTCCACTTT	CSAASNRDSPLHF	13	once	TRBJ1-6	TRBV29-1	.
TGTGCCAGTAGTACAGCCTGGACTAGCGGGAGGGCCTCCTACAATGAGCAGTTCTTC	CASSTAWTSGRASYNEQFF	19	.	TRBJ2-1	TRBV19	TRBD2
TGTGCCAGCTCACCCGGCGGAGGCAATCAGCCCCAGCATTTT	CASSPGGGNQPQHF	14	.	TRBJ1-5	TRBV18	.
TGTGCCAGCAGCTTAGAGCCAGGCCGCGAGCAGTTCTTC	CASSLEPGREQFF	13	.	TRBJ2-1	TRBV11-2	.
TGTGCCAGCAGCTTGACAGGGGAAGTGTACGAGCAGTACTTC	CASSLTGEVYEQYF	14	once	TRBJ2-7	TRBV7-9	TRBD1
TGTGCCACCGGACTCGGAAACACCATATATTTT	CATGLGNTIYF	11	.	TRBJ1-3	TRBV10-3	.
TGTGCCAGCAGTGAAGGACGGGGCGAGCAGTACTTC	CASSEGRGEQYF	12	.	TRBJ2-7	TRBV25-1	.
TGTGCCAGCAGTTACTCTCTCGCAGTGGAGCTCGTGGGCACTGAAGCTTTCTTT	CASSYSLAVELVGTEAFF	18	.	TRBJ1-1	TRBV6-2/TRBV6-3	.
TGTGCCAGCACCTCCACCTTACGGGGGGTCCAGCCCCAGCATTTT	CASTSTLRGVQPQHF	15	few	TRBJ1-5	TRBV28	.
TGTGCCAGCAGCAGTTGGACAGGCGGACACTATGGCTACACCTTC	CASSSWTGGHYGYTF	15	.	TRBJ1-2	TRBV7-2	TRBD1
TGTGCCAGCAGGCACCCCCGGACTAGCGGGGAGACCCAGTACTTC	CASRHPRTSGETQYF	15	.	TRBJ2-5	TRBV6-5	TRBD2
TGCGCCAGCAGCCAAGGGACAGGGTATGGCTACACCTTC	CASSQGTGYGYTF	13	few	TRBJ1-2	TRBV4-1	TRBD1